The clone carrying this T cell receptor (beta chain) was counted a few times. The record originates from a study of T cell responses to AZD1222 COVID-19 vaccine. Assay: immunoSEQ multiplex PCR; the TCRdb copy retains only in-frame clones and omits some. Among around 58,000 clones listed, around 80% were seen once. The germline V gene encodes CDR1 LNHDA and CDR2 SQIVND (reference sequence). The length of the CDR3 is 14 residues. Trimming stripped 0 bases from V and 8 bases from J, with 10 bases between. The origin of this receptor is an adult in good health. The sequencing here drew on peripheral blood, taken on day 0 of AZD1222 vaccination. The chain combines TRBV19 with TRBJ1-4; D might be TRBD1 (5 bases). The CDR3 sequence: CASSIDRAGEKLFF. As DNA, the CDR3 is TGTGCCAGTAGTATAGACAGGGCCGGAGAAAAACTGTTTTTT.